The 23 T cell receptor beta chains below come from one sample, sequenced in a study of OX40 agonist ivuxolimab in advanced cancers. The method was immunoSEQ multiplex PCR; TCRdb's version includes in-frame clones alone and lacks a portion of them. The sample shows around 66,000 clones, 80% to 85% of them seen only once. The sequencing used CD4+ or CD8+ T cells sorted from blood, collected in a trial of the OX40 agonist ivuxolimab. The source is an adult with an advanced solid tumor such as melanoma, head and neck, liver or kidney cancer.

The V gene is TRBV25-1, the J gene TRBJ2-7; tentative D call: TRBD1 (5 bases). The germline V gene encodes CDR1 MGHDK and CDR2 SYGVNS. This CDR3 is 14 amino acids long. The ends were cut back, 5 bases at V and 0 bases at J, with 11 bases in the middle. DNA of the CDR3: TGTGCCAGCAGTCAGGCAGGGTCCTCCTACGAGCAGTACTTC. Translated, it gives CASSQAGSSYEQYF.

The chain has TRBV27 and TRBJ1-5; D possibly corresponds to TRBD1 (5 bases). The germline V gene has CDR1 MNHEY and CDR2 SMNVEV (reference sequence). V was trimmed by 2 bases and J by 0 bases, leaving 11 bases between them. This CDR3 has 16 residues. The CDR3: CASSLIRGNSNQPQHF. The CDR3 DNA sequence: TGTGCCAGCAGTTTAATTAGGGGAAATAGCAATCAGCCCCAGCATTTT.

V and J are TRBV7-3 and TRBJ2-1; TRBD2 agrees at 11 bases. Germline CDR1 reads SGHTA; CDR2 reads FQGTGA. The CDR3 has 15 residues. Losses at the gene ends were 5 bases for V and 9 bases for J; bases not matched to a gene: 9. The CDR3 bases are TGTGCCAGCAGCACTAGCGGGGGAATGGTGGGTGAGCAGTTCTTC. Its translation is CASSTSGGMVGEQFF. Full variable domain (remainder filled in from reference TRBV7-3 and TRBJ2-1): GAGVSQTPSNKVTEKGKYVELRCDPISGHTALYWYRQSLGQGPEFLIYFQGTGAADDSGLPNDRFFAVRPEGSVSTLKIQRTERGDSAVYLCASSTSGGMVGEQFFGPGTRLTVL.

The chain recombines TRBV7-3 with TRBJ2-1; TRBD1 matches at 8 bases. The CDR3 extends over 15 amino acids. V dropped 5 bases and J dropped 4; count of bases not matched to a gene: 7. From germline, CDR1 is SGHTA and CDR2 FQGTGA. CDR3 in amino acids: CASSPDRGEYNEQFF. The CDR3 DNA is TGTGCCAGCAGCCCCGACAGGGGTGAATACAATGAGCAGTTCTTC.

This clone is deemed medium-sized. The V call is TRBV29-1, the J call TRBJ2-1; 11 bases line up with TRBD2. V trimming: 4 bases; J trimming: 2 bases; junction bases outside the gene matches: 1. In germline, CDR1 is SQVTM, CDR2 ANQGSEA. The CDR3 is 14 amino acids. CDR3 coding DNA: TGCAGCGTTGGACTAGCGGGGCCCTACAATGAGCAGTTCTTC. Residues: CSVGLAGPYNEQFF.

The chain carries TRBV4-2 and TRBJ1-2; D may be TRBD1 (5 bases). This CDR3 has 14 residues. Trimming shortened V by 3 bases and J by 3 bases, and 11 bases separated the two germline ends. Germline loops: CDR1 LGHNA, CDR2 YNFKEQ. The CDR3 here is CASSQPGTDYGYTF. The CDR3 nucleotides are TGTGCCAGCAGCCAGCCCGGGACGGACTATGGCTACACCTTC.

This rearrangement joins TRBV7-8 to TRBJ2-3, with D maybe TRBD2 (5 bases). Germline V gives CDR1 SGHVS, CDR2 FQNEAQ. There are 15 residues in the CDR3. V was shortened by 1 base and J by 2 bases, with 10 bases between the two germline ends. The CDR3 loop reads CASSLVSGDTDTQYF. As DNA, the CDR3 is TGTGCCAGCAGCTTAGTTTCCGGGGACACAGATACGCAGTATTTT.

V is TRBV7-9 and J is TRBJ1-1; 9 nucleotides align to TRBD1. The CDR3 sequence is 16 residues long. V shed 0 bases, J shed 4 bases, and the junction held 6 bases outside the gene matches. Looked up from germline, CDR1 is SEHNR and CDR2 is FQNEAQ (reference sequence). CDR3 sequence: CASSLAYDRGATEAFF. The CDR3 nucleotides read TGTGCCAGCAGCTTAGCGTATGACAGGGGGGCCACTGAAGCTTTCTTT. Drawing the rest from reference TRBV7-9 and TRBJ1-1, the complete variable domain is DTGVSQNPRHKITKRGQNVTFRCDPISEHNRLYWYRQTLGQGPEFLTYFQNEAQLEKSRLLSDRFSAERPKGSFSTLEIQRTEQGDSAMYLCASSLAYDRGATEAFFGQGTRLTVV.

This clone has more than one count but fewer than ten. CDR3 nucleotides: TGTGCCAGCAGCCCGAGACAATTGCCTGAAGCTTTCTTT. This sequence encodes CASSPRQLPEAFF. The J gene is TRBJ1-1, the V gene TRBV11-1; D gene ambiguous. The CDR3 length is 13 residues. V gave up 5 bases and J gave up 6 bases, with 13 bases separating them. Germline-derived CDR1 and CDR2 are SGHAT and FQDESV (reference sequence). Combining the CDR3 with reference TRBV11-1 and TRBJ1-1 gives the whole variable domain EAEVAQSPRYKITEKSQAVAFWCDPISGHATLYWYRQILGQGPELLVQFQDESVVDDSQLPKDRFSAERLKGVDSTLKIQPAELGDSAMYLCASSPRQLPEAFFGQGTRLTVV.

The chain combines TRBV6-5 with TRBJ1-3; D not certain. With 4 bases removed from V and 4 bases from J, the gap between germline ends came to 17 bases. The germline V gene encodes CDR1 MNHEY and CDR2 SVGAGI. The CDR3 is made up of 16 amino acids. The CDR3 DNA sequence: TGTGCCAGCAGTTCCATTTCCGGGAGCCAGGGAAACACCATATATTTT. Translated, it gives CASSSISGSQGNTIYF.

V and J are TRBV6-5 and TRBJ2-3, with a weak D call TRBD2 (6 bases). V was shortened by 10 bases and J by 8 bases, with 16 bases between the two germline ends. CDR3 length: 12 residues. Germline-derived CDR1 and CDR2 are MNHEY and SVGAGI. CDR3 coding DNA: TGTGCCACTGGGAGGAAGGTCGGTACGCAGTATTTT. Protein: CATGRKVGTQYF.

This clone was counted only a few times. V is TRBV10-3 and J is TRBJ1-6; TRBD1 might be the D (5 bases). Germline-derived CDR1 and CDR2 are ENHRY and SYGVKD. The length of the CDR3 is 17 residues. Trimming cost V 5 bases and J 8 bases, with 22 bases left between them. The CDR3 DNA reads as TGTGCCATCAGTCTCGCCGGGACTACGATGGGGGATTCACCCCTCCACTTT. Protein sequence: CAISLAGTTMGDSPLHF.

This clone was found a few times. The V call is TRBV25-1, the J call TRBJ2-5, with 10 bases lining up with TRBD1. In germline, CDR1 is MGHDK, CDR2 SYGVNS. This CDR3 has 16 residues. J lost 9 bases, V lost 4 bases, and 14 bases had no gene match. The CDR3 DNA reads TGTGCCAGCAGTGCTACCGGGACAGGGGCTCGATCTGCCCAGTACTTC. This translates into CASSATGTGARSAQYF.

The genes are TRBV18 and TRBJ1-2; no firm D call. The CDR3 runs to 14 residues. Trimming shortened V by 3 bases and J by 4 bases, and 12 bases separated the two germline ends. Germline V gene data show CDR1 as KGHSH and CDR2 as LQKENI. The chain's CDR3 is CASSPDQSIYGYTF. DNA of the CDR3: TGTGCCAGCTCACCTGATCAGTCCATCTATGGCTACACCTTC.

This chain uses TRBV7-2 with TRBJ2-7, with TRBD1 matching 9 bases. The CDR3 is 15 amino acids. The germline V gene has CDR1 SGHTA and CDR2 FQGNSA. V shed 7 bases, J shed 2 bases, and the junction held 9 bases outside the gene matches. CDR3 protein: CASTFGGTGTYEQYF. Here the CDR3 DNA reads TGTGCCAGCACCTTCGGGGGGACAGGGACCTACGAGCAGTACTTC. Full variable domain (rest looked up from reference TRBV7-2 and TRBJ2-7): GAGVSQSPSNKVTEKGKDVELRCDPISGHTALYWYRQSLGQGLEFLIYFQGNSAPDKSGLPSDRFSAERTGGSVSTLTIQRTQQEDSAVYLCASTFGGTGTYEQYFGPGTRLTVT.

The chain combines TRBV5-1 with TRBJ2-2; 7 bases align to TRBD1. The junction had 10 bases not matched to a gene; V was cut back by 7 bases and J by 4 bases. Looked up from germline, CDR1 is SGHRS and CDR2 is YFSETQ. The CDR3 covers 15 residues. CDR3 amino acids: CASLAGTVGTGELFF. The CDR3 DNA reads as TGCGCCAGCTTGGCCGGGACAGTGGGCACCGGGGAGCTGTTTTTT.

The chain joins TRBV7-2 to TRBJ2-2; 9 bases are a match to TRBD1. Per germline, CDR1 SGHTA and CDR2 FQGNSA. The CDR3 is 14 amino acids. The V segment lost 3 bases and the J segment 5 bases; nucleotides outside the gene matches: 1. CDR3 coding DNA: TGTGCCAGCAGCTTGGGACAGGGTACCGGGGAGCTGTTTTTT. Its translation: CASSLGQGTGELFF. Complete variable domain (other parts from reference TRBV7-2 and TRBJ2-2): GAGVSQSPSNKVTEKGKDVELRCDPISGHTALYWYRQSLGQGLEFLIYFQGNSAPDKSGLPSDRFSAERTGGSVSTLTIQRTQQEDSAVYLCASSLGQGTGELFFGEGSRLTVL.

This rearrangement joins TRBV5-1 to TRBJ2-5; TRBD2 is a possible D gene (5 bases). This CDR3 spans 15 amino acids. V was cut by 0 bases and J by 2 bases, with 11 bases left in between. Germline CDR1 SGHRS, CDR2 YFSETQ. CDR3 sequence (DNA): TGCGCCAGCAGCTTGGATTCGGGGAAGCAAGAGACCCAGTACTTC. Protein product: CASSLDSGKQETQYF.

The rearrangement links TRBV6-6 to TRBJ2-3; TRBD2 agrees at 9 bases. CDR1 and CDR2 (germline): MNHNY, SVGAGI (reference sequence). The V and J ends lost 5 bases and 6 bases, in that order; junction bases with no gene match: 12. CDR3 length: 16 residues. CDR3 region: CASSVRGASGTDTQYF. The CDR3 DNA reads TGTGCCAGCAGTGTACGCGGGGCTAGCGGGACTGATACGCAGTATTTT.

The chain is built from TRBV6-5 and TRBJ1-2; 9 nucleotides agree with TRBD1. Losses at the gene ends were 2 bases for V and 7 bases for J; bases not matched to a gene: 5. The germline V gene has CDR1 MNHEY and CDR2 SVGAGI. This CDR3 has 14 amino acids. CDR3 DNA sequence: TGTGCCAGCAGTTACGGGACAGGGTTCGGTGGCTACACCTTC. Protein sequence: CASSYGTGFGGYTF.

This chain uses TRBV29-1 with TRBJ1-2, with no clear D. Germline V gene sequence: CDR1 SQVTM, CDR2 ANQGSEA. Trimming removed 6 bases from V and 4 bases from J, with 15 bases in between. The CDR3 is 13 residues long. The CDR3 loop reads CSVDTSSTYGYTF. Here the CDR3 DNA reads TGCAGCGTAGATACTTCGTCCACCTATGGCTACACCTTC.

The table lists this clone with a few counts. The chain uses TRBV4-2 and TRBJ1-1; D gene ambiguous. CDR3 length equals 13 residues. Trimming pared 0 bases from V and 0 bases from J, leaving 2 bases between. Germline CDR1 is LGHNA and CDR2 is YNFKEQ. CDR3 bases: TGTGCCAGCAGCCAAGAGTTGAACACTGAAGCTTTCTTT. Protein: CASSQELNTEAFF.

The sample holds a few counts of this clone. The sample contains more than one DNA sequence encoding this CDR3. The V and J genes are TRBV5-1 and TRBJ1-3; 8 bases are a match to TRBD1. In germline, CDR1 is SGHRS, CDR2 YFSETQ. The CDR3 spans 14 residues. Trimming cost V 3 bases and J 4 bases; bases outside gene matches: 3. The CDR3 DNA is TGCGCCAGCAGCTCAAGGGACAGGGGAAACACCATATATTTT. Translating it yields CASSSRDRGNTIYF.